The present TCR beta chain was sequenced within a study of blood T cell repertoires in COVID-19. Assay used: immunoSEQ multiplex PCR; TCRdb lists only in-frame clones, some missing. The sample holds tens of thousands of clones, around 65% seen once. V was cut by 2 bases and J by 4 bases, with 9 bases left in between. This CDR3 contains 14 residues. Germline CDR1 reads LGHDT; CDR2 reads YNNKEL (reference sequence). The source of this sequence is a woman aged 70-85 years with acute or convalescent COVID-19. The source material was peripheral blood. The chain employs TRBV3-1 (or the pseudogene TRBV3-2) and TRBJ2-1; possibly TRBD1 for D (6 bases). The CDR3: CASSQRTAYNEQFF. CDR3 nucleotide sequence: TGTGCCAGCAGCCAACGGACAGCTTACAATGAGCAGTTCTTC.